Sequencing of this TCR beta chain was carried out in a study of T cell repertoires in ileal Crohn's disease. This clone was found once. The time point here: neoterminal ileum biopsy at postoperative endoscopy, about 6 months after surgery. The germline CDR1 and CDR2 sequences are SGHTA and FQGNSA. This CDR3 is 14 amino acids long. The ends were cut back, 1 base at V and 8 bases at J, with 12 bases in the middle. Clones were sequenced by immunoSEQ multiplex PCR, and TCRdb holds only the in-frame ones, with some missing. In the table there are roughly 5,700 clones, about 83% of which are singletons. Material for sequencing was ileal tissue. The sequence was collected from an adult with Crohn's disease. The rearrangement links TRBV7-2 to TRBJ1-5; D is possibly TRBD1 (5 bases). DNA for the CDR3: TGTGCCAGCAGCTTAGACGCAGGGTCAAAGCCCCAGCATTTT. It specifies CASSLDAGSKPQHF.